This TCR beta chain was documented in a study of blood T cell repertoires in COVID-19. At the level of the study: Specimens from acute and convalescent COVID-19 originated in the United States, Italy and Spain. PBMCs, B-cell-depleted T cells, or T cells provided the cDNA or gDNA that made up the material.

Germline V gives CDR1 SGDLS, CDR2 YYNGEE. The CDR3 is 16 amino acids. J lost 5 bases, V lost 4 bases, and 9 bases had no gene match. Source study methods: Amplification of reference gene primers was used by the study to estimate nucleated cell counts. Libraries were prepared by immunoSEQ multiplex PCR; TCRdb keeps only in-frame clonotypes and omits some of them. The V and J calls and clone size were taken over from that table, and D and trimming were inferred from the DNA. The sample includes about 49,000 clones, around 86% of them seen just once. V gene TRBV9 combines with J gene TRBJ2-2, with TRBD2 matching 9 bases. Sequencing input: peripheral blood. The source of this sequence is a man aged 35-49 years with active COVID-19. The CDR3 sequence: CASSPWGREGTGELFF. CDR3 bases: TGTGCCAGCAGCCCGTGGGGGCGGGAGGGGACCGGGGAGCTGTTTTTT. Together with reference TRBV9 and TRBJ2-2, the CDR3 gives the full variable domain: DSGVTQTPKHLITATGQRVTLRCSPRSGDLSVYWYQQSLDQGLQFLIQYYNGEERAKGNILERFSAQQFPDLHSELNLSSLELGDSALYFCASSPWGREGTGELFFGEGSRLTVL.